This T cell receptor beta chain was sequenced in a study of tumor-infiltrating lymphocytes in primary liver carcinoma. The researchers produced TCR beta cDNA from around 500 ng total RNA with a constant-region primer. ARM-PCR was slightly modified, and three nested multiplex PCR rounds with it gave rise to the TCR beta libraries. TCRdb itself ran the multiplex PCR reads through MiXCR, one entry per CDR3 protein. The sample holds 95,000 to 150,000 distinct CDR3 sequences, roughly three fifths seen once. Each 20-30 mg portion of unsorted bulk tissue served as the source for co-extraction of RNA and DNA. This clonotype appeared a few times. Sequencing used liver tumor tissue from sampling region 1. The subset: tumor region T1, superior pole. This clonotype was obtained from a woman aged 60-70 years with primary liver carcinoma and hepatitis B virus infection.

In DNA form, the CDR3 reads TGTGCCACCAGACCTAGGGACAGTTTCCCCGGGGAGCTGTTTTTT. This codes for CATRPRDSFPGELFF. V gene TRBV24-1 combines with J gene TRBJ2-2, with 7 bases identical to TRBD1. V dropped 7 bases and J dropped 6; count of bases not matched to a gene: 10. This CDR3 comprises 15 residues. Looked up from germline, CDR1 is KGHDR and CDR2 is SFDVKD.